Shown below are 21 T cell receptor beta chains from a single sample sequenced in a study of regulatory T cells in long-lasting Graves disease (dated by TCRdb to the early 2020s). The time point label, read with the paper, signifies: persistent/refractory GD, antithyroid drugs over 5 years with positive TRAb. For both TCR sequencing and RNA sequencing, RNA was extracted from PBMCs in TRIzol. Library prep was done by multiplex PCR. The sequencing machine was an Illumina HiSeq 4000. TCR beta libraries were built with iRepertoire HTBI primers and Arm-PCR amplification of CDR3 regions. The raw public data were reprocessed by TCRdb itself: fastp quality trimming at Q25, MiXCR clonotype calling, in-frame beta chains only. For every CDR3 protein sequence, its rows merge into one entry that carries the most common genes and DNA. Across this sample there are about 660,000 distinct CDR3 sequences, with approximately 29% seen only once. The top ten clonotypes cover 40% to 55% of the sample.

Sequencing was performed on peripheral blood mononuclear cells (PBMCs), taken when the disease was refractory, from a patient treated with antithyroid drugs. The receptors were gathered from a female donor with Graves disease.

This clonotype was seen a handful of times. This chain's CDR3 is CASSLNQRQVIDEQYF. In DNA, the CDR3 is TGTGCCAGCAGCCTCAATCAGCGACAGGTCATAGACGAGCAGTACTTC. The chain combines TRBV3-1 with TRBJ2-7, with TRBD1 as a possible D gene (6 bases). CDR3 length: 16 residues. Trimming left V 4 bases short and J 5 bases short, with 21 bases between. Germline V CDR1 and CDR2: LGHDT, YNNKEL (reference sequence).

This sequence joins TRBV29-1 and TRBJ2-4, with 7 nucleotides matching TRBD2. The CDR3 has 16 amino acids. Trimming cost V 4 bases and J 1 base; bases outside gene matches: 10. Germline V gene data show CDR1 as SQVTM and CDR2 as ANQGSEA. As DNA, the CDR3 is TGCAGCGTTGGGTCCGCGGGAGATGGGGCCAAAAACATTCAGTACTTC. Translated, it gives CSVGSAGDGAKNIQYF.

The sample holds one count of this clonotype. The V call is TRBV20-1, the J call TRBJ1-5; TRBD1 is a possible D gene (6 bases). The length of the CDR3 is 16 residues. V was pared by 1 base and J by 8 bases, with 21 bases between. Germline V gene sequence: CDR1 DFQATT, CDR2 SNEGSKA (reference sequence). CDR3 sequence (DNA): TGCAGTGCTAGAGGACAGGTACGGCCACGGTTGGAGCCCCAGCATTTT. This codes for CSARGQVRPRLEPQHF.

This clonotype was counted only a few times. The chain links TRBV30 to TRBJ2-5, with D uncertain. V was pared by 4 bases and J by 5 bases, with 8 bases between. CDR3 length: 11 amino acids. Per germline, CDR1 GTSNPN and CDR2 SVGIG (reference sequence). The chain's CDR3 is CAWKGYETQYF. CDR3 sequence (DNA): TGTGCCTGGAAGGGCTATGAGACCCAGTACTTC.

This clonotype occurred a few times. The chain is built from TRBV12-3 or TRBV12-4 and TRBJ2-7; possibly TRBD1 for D (6 bases). The end of the DNA fits TRBJ2-1 better, so the J call may be wrong. The CDR3 length is 12 residues. CDR3 in amino acids: CASRATGLEQFF. The CDR3 nucleotides read TGTGCCAGCAGAGCCACAGGGCTCGAGCAGTTCTTC.

The gene calls are TRBV6-1 and TRBJ2-7; 7 bases agree with TRBD1. V dropped 2 bases and J dropped 3; count of bases not matched to a gene: 7. From germline, CDR1 is MNHNS and CDR2 SASEGT. This CDR3 comprises 15 residues. Here the CDR3 DNA reads TGTGCCAGCAGTGAACAGGGGGTCTTAAGCTACGAGCAGTACTTC. Its translation is CASSEQGVLSYEQYF.

This clonotype was seen a handful of times. The chain employs TRBV19 and TRBJ2-5; D might be TRBD1 (6 bases). The CDR3 is made up of 15 amino acids. Deletions cut 6 bases from V and 2 bases from J, with 16 bases between. Germline V CDR1 and CDR2: LNHDA, SQIVND (reference sequence). The CDR3: CASSLPGTLQETQYF. Here the CDR3 DNA reads TGTGCCAGTAGCTTACCAGGGACACTTCAAGAGACCCAGTACTTC.

This clonotype was picked up a small number of times. The chain joins TRBV29-1 to TRBJ1-1, with 9 bases lining up with TRBD1. Germline assignment: CDR1 SQVTM and CDR2 ANQGSEA. The ends lost 7 bases at V and 5 bases at J; junction bases unmatched: 11. The CDR3 totals 14 residues. CDR3 coding DNA: TGCAGCGCCCGGACAGGGGCGGCTGGTACTGAAGCTTTCTTT. It codes for CSARTGAAGTEAFF.

There are many counts of this clonotype. The chain couples TRBV2 to TRBJ1-6; 10 bases map to TRBD1. This CDR3 is 16 amino acids long. V lost 6 bases, J lost 6 bases, and 8 bases stayed unmatched. CDR1 is SNHLY and CDR2 is FYNNEI in the germline V gene. This CDR3 is CASSHGRTGGNSPLHF. The DNA for the CDR3 is TGTGCCAGCAGCCACGGACGGACAGGGGGTAATTCACCCCTCCACTTT. The whole variable domain, remainder taken from reference TRBV2 and TRBJ1-6, is EPEVTQTPSHQVTQMGQEVILRCVPISNHLYFYWYRQILGQKVEFLVSFYNNEISEKSEIFDDQFSVERPDGSNFTLKIRSTKLEDSAMYFCASSHGRTGGNSPLHFGNGTRLTVT.

The J gene is TRBJ2-5, the V gene TRBV7-9; the D is unclear. The germline gives CDR1 SEHNR, CDR2 FQNEAQ (reference sequence). Trimming left V 8 bases short and J 1 base short, with 5 bases between. The CDR3 extends over 11 amino acids. Here the CDR3 reads CASRAQETQYF. In nucleotides, the CDR3 is TGTGCCAGCCGGGCCCAAGAGACCCAGTACTTC. Full variable domain (rest looked up from reference TRBV7-9 and TRBJ2-5): DTGVSQNPRHKITKRGQNVTFRCDPISEHNRLYWYRQTLGQGPEFLTYFQNEAQLEKSRLLSDRFSAERPKGSFSTLEIQRTEQGDSAMYLCASRAQETQYFGPGTRLLVL.

Many counts were recorded for this clonotype. V and J are TRBV20-1 and TRBJ1-4; unclear D gene. With 3 bases removed from V and 8 bases from J, the gap between germline ends came to 10 bases. CDR1 is DFQATT, CDR2 SNEGSKA, per germline (reference sequence). CDR3 size: 12 residues. CDR3 sequence: CSASGLREKLFF. The CDR3 bases are TGCAGTGCTAGTGGATTAAGGGAAAAACTGTTTTTT.

This clonotype was recorded many times. The gene calls are TRBV12-3 or TRBV12-4 and TRBJ2-7; 10 nucleotides align to TRBD1. The CDR3 consists of 15 residues. The V segment lost 4 bases and the J segment 2 bases; nucleotides outside the gene matches: 5. The CDR3 region is CASSSRDRGTYEQYF. As DNA, the CDR3 is TGTGCCAGCAGTTCCCGGGACAGGGGTACCTACGAGCAGTACTTC.

The sample holds a few counts of this clonotype. This CDR3 reads CASSRLAGIQETQYF. The DNA of the CDR3 is TGTGCCAGCAGTAGACTAGCGGGGATCCAAGAGACCCAGTACTTC. The chain carries TRBV12-3 or TRBV12-4 and TRBJ2-5, with 11 positions matching TRBD2. V trimming: 5 bases; J trimming: 1 base; junction bases outside the gene matches: 3. The length of the CDR3 is 15 residues.

The table lists this clonotype with a count of one. The V gene is TRBV27, the J gene TRBJ2-2; 10 bases line up with TRBD1. Trimming removed 2 bases from V and 0 bases from J; junction bases left unmatched: 9. This CDR3 is built from 19 residues. Germline V gene data show CDR1 as MNHEY and CDR2 as SMNVEV (reference sequence). The DNA of the CDR3 is TGTGCCAGCAGTTTAAGTGGGACAGGGGCGTTCGCGAACACCGGGGAGCTGTTTTTT. As protein: CASSLSGTGAFANTGELFF.

The CDR3: CASSLAGQVTEAFF. The CDR3 nucleotides read TGTGCCAGCAGCTTAGCGGGACAGGTCACTGAAGCTTTCTTT. This chain uses TRBV7-9 with TRBJ1-1; 8 bases map to TRBD1. This CDR3 has 14 amino acids. The ends lost 0 bases at V and 4 bases at J; junction bases unmatched: 1. Germline V gene lookup returns CDR1 SEHNR and CDR2 FQNEAQ (reference sequence). Full variable domain (rest looked up from reference TRBV7-9 and TRBJ1-1): DTGVSQNPRHKITKRGQNVTFRCDPISEHNRLYWYRQTLGQGPEFLTYFQNEAQLEKSRLLSDRFSAERPKGSFSTLEIQRTEQGDSAMYLCASSLAGQVTEAFFGQGTRLTVV.

This clonotype has a handful of counts. The rearrangement joins TRBV6-5 to TRBJ2-2; 8 bases fit TRBD1. CDR1 MNHEY and CDR2 SVGAGI come from the germline V gene. This CDR3 has 16 residues. The V segment lost 2 bases and the J segment 7 bases; nucleotides outside the gene matches: 9. The CDR3 is CASSYPRTGTGGELFF. CDR3 nucleotide sequence: TGTGCCAGCAGTTACCCGCGGACAGGGACTGGCGGGGAGCTGTTTTTT.

This sequence joins TRBV30 and TRBJ1-4; no reliable D call. This CDR3 contains 12 residues. Germline CDR1 is GTSNPN and CDR2 is SVGIG (reference sequence). V was trimmed by 2 bases and J by 5 bases, leaving 6 bases between them. The DNA of the CDR3 is TGTGCCTGGAGTTGGTTGAATGAAAAACTGTTTTTT. It encodes CAWSWLNEKLFF.

This clonotype was seen a handful of times. V and J are TRBV6-2 or TRBV6-3 and TRBJ2-5; 8 bases match TRBD2. This CDR3 has 16 amino acids. V shed 2 bases, J shed 5 bases, and the junction held 10 bases outside the gene matches. CDR1 and CDR2 (germline): MNHEY, SVGEGT. The CDR3 is CASSYRVAGGLETQYF. The CDR3 DNA is TGTGCCAGCAGTTACAGGGTCGCGGGGGGCCTGGAGACCCAGTACTTC.

The chain combines TRBV5-1 with TRBJ1-5, with no clear D. Germline CDR1 reads SGHRS; CDR2 reads YFSETQ. Trimming stripped 1 base from V and 4 bases from J, with 12 bases between. This CDR3 is built from 15 residues. CDR3 residues: CASSLNAQVNQPQHF. CDR3 DNA: TGCGCCAGCAGCTTGAACGCTCAGGTGAATCAGCCCCAGCATTTT.

Here the CDR3 DNA reads TGTGCCAGCAGCGTAGACGGGAGACCCAACGAGCAGTACTTC. Translating gives CASSVDGRPNEQYF. The genes are TRBV9 and TRBJ2-7, with D perhaps matching TRBD2 (6 bases). Trimming pared 0 bases from V and 5 bases from J, leaving 12 bases between. Per the germline V gene, CDR1 is SGDLS and CDR2 is YYNGEE. CDR3 size: 14 residues.

This clonotype was detected only a few times. The V and J genes are TRBV7-2 and TRBJ2-7; D call uncertain. The V gene's germline CDR1 is SGHTA and CDR2 FQGNSA. The CDR3 has 14 residues. The V end was cut by 4 bases, the J end by 2 bases, with 12 bases between. The CDR3 DNA is TGTGCCAGCAGCTCCCGACGGGCAGCCTACGAGCAGTACTTC. Its protein is CASSSRRAAYEQYF.